This TCR beta chain was sequenced for a study of blood T cell repertoires in COVID-19. Clones were sequenced by immunoSEQ multiplex PCR, and TCRdb holds only the in-frame ones, with some missing. The sample yields about 200,000 clones, about 85% seen once. With 5 bases removed from V and 6 bases from J, the gap between germline ends came to 16 bases. The germline V gene has CDR1 SGHVS and CDR2 FNYEAQ. The CDR3 has 14 amino acids. The sequenced material came from peripheral blood. This clonotype originated in a woman aged 35 to 49 with COVID-19, enrolled during active disease. This chain links TRBV7-6 with TRBJ1-2; a possible D gene is TRBD1 (5 bases). The CDR3 nucleotides are TGTGCCAGCAGCCCGGGGGTACGCGGGAATGGCTACACCTTC. Its translation: CASSPGVRGNGYTF.